Listed below are T cell receptor beta chains from one sample, sequenced in a study of patients and donors after allogeneic stem cell transplantation. MiXCR, applied by TCRdb to the RT-PCR reads, yields one record per CDR3 protein. Of approximately 410,000 distinct CDR3 sequences listed, under 20% were seen once; the top ten hold 7% to 7.5%. Sequenced: blood, either unsorted or a sorted T cell fraction (not recorded which). These receptors were obtained from a human donor who was either an allogeneic HSCT recipient or a stem cell or donor lymphocyte infusion donor (not recorded which). It is not recorded whose cells these are; they may come from a transplant donor. The CDR3 runs from the conserved cysteine through the conserved F or W. D genes are given only for firm matches. Not every row has a clone size; where given, it reads once, few, many or a size class.

J: TRBJ2-5; size: many; V: TRBV11-2; D: -; length: 14; CDR3: CASSLDSRGETQYF; DNA: TGTGCCAGCAGCTTAGATTCCAGGGGAGAGACCCAGTACTTC
J: TRBJ2-6; size: many; V: TRBV12-3/TRBV12-4; D: -; length: 14; CDR3: CASSYRAGANVLTF; DNA: TGTGCCAGCAGTTACAGGGCTGGGGCCAACGTCCTGACTTTC
J: TRBJ1-1; size: -; V: TRBV13; D: -; length: 14; CDR3: CASSFQGQNTEAFF; DNA: TGTGCCAGCAGCTTCCAGGGACAGAACACTGAAGCTTTCTTT
J: TRBJ2-5; size: few; V: TRBV4-3; D: TRBD1; length: 17; CDR3: CASSQMDRGLGQETQYF; DNA: TGCGCCAGCAGCCAGATGGACAGGGGGCTAGGGCAAGAGACCCAGTACTTC
J: TRBJ2-1; size: -; V: TRBV2; D: TRBD2; length: 16; CDR3: CASRASGKSSYNEQFF; DNA: TGTGCCAGCAGGGCTAGCGGTAAAAGCTCCTACAATGAGCAGTTCTTC
J: TRBJ2-1; size: few; V: TRBV19; D: TRBD2; length: 15; CDR3: CASSIGGLVYNEQFF; DNA: TGTGCCAGTAGTATCGGGGGACTAGTCTACAATGAGCAGTTCTTC
J: TRBJ1-1; size: few; V: TRBV7-2; D: -; length: 14; CDR3: CASSSRSRNTEAFF; DNA: TGTGCCAGCAGCTCACGATCACGGAACACTGAAGCTTTCTTT
J: TRBJ2-3; size: few; V: TRBV11-2; D: TRBD2; length: 19; CDR3: CASSLGPQLAGGSTDTQYF; DNA: TGTGCCAGCAGCTTAGGCCCCCAGCTAGCGGGAGGGAGCACAGATACGCAGTATTTT
J: TRBJ2-1; size: -; V: TRBV6-2/TRBV6-3; D: TRBD1; length: 15; CDR3: CASSLTGQGYNEQFF; DNA: TGTGCCAGCAGTTTAACGGGACAGGGATACAATGAGCAGTTCTTC
J: TRBJ2-1; size: -; V: TRBV2; D: TRBD2; length: 16; CDR3: CASSWGGRVPYNEQFF; DNA: TGTGCCAGCAGTTGGGGCGGGAGGGTACCCTACAATGAGCAGTTCTTC
J: TRBJ2-7; size: few; V: TRBV25-1; D: -; length: 14; CDR3: CASSDQGKGHEQYF; DNA: TGTGCCAGCAGTGATCAGGGTAAGGGCCACGAGCAGTACTTC
J: TRBJ1-2; size: few; V: TRBV6-4; D: -; length: 16; CDR3: CARSGPRRGGRYGYTF; DNA: TGTGCCCGCTCAGGGCCTAGAAGGGGTGGACGCTATGGCTACACCTTC
J: TRBJ2-1; size: once; V: TRBV5-1; D: TRBD2; length: 16; CDR3: CASREERDVLYNEQFF; DNA: TGCGCCAGCAGAGAAGAGCGGGATGTCCTCTACAATGAGCAGTTCTTC
J: TRBJ2-7; size: few; V: TRBV20-1; D: -; length: 18; CDR3: CSARKSWGGRGGRYEQYF; DNA: TGCAGTGCTAGAAAGAGTTGGGGAGGCAGGGGTGGAAGGTACGAGCAGTACTTC
J: TRBJ1-1; size: -; V: TRBV6-2/TRBV6-3; D: -; length: 13; CDR3: CASSRRTGNGAFF; DNA: TGTGCCAGCAGTCGTCGGACTGGTAATGGAGCTTTCTTT
J: TRBJ2-5; size: few; V: TRBV27; D: TRBD2; length: 15; CDR3: CASKSFSGRAETQYF; DNA: TGTGCCAGCAAATCCTTTAGCGGGAGGGCCGAGACCCAGTACTTC
J: TRBJ2-1; size: many; V: TRBV5-1; D: TRBD2; length: 15; CDR3: CASSLLAGGHNEQFF; DNA: TGCGCCAGCAGCTTGTTAGCGGGGGGACACAATGAGCAGTTCTTC
J: TRBJ2-3; size: many; V: TRBV10-3; D: -; length: 13; CDR3: CAISEGSTDTQYF; DNA: TGTGCCATCAGTGAGGGTAGCACAGATACGCAGTATTTT
J: TRBJ2-1; size: -; V: TRBV29-1; D: TRBD2; length: 15; CDR3: CSADRPAGGPFEQFF; DNA: TGCAGCGCCGATCGCCCAGCGGGGGGGCCTTTTGAGCAGTTCTTC
J: TRBJ2-1; size: -; V: TRBV20-1; D: TRBD2; length: 13; CDR3: CSAGGTNYNEQFF; DNA: TGCAGTGCTGGGGGGACTAACTACAATGAGCAGTTCTTC
J: TRBJ2-5; size: -; V: TRBV11-2; D: -; length: 18; CDR3: CASSLKGRAGRLQETQYF; DNA: TGTGCCAGCAGCCTAAAGGGTCGGGCGGGGAGACTCCAAGAGACCCAGTACTTC
J: TRBJ2-2; size: few; V: TRBV6-5; D: TRBD2; length: 17; CDR3: CASSYSRLAGNTGELFF; DNA: TGTGCCAGCAGTTACTCGCGTCTAGCGGGAAACACCGGGGAGCTGTTTTTT
J: TRBJ1-5; size: -; V: TRBV7-8; D: -; length: 14; CDR3: CASSLNRALGAQHF; DNA: TGTGCCAGCAGCTTAAACAGGGCCCTCGGGGCCCAGCATTTT
J: TRBJ2-1; size: -; V: TRBV7-8; D: -; length: 18; CDR3: CASSLGLVAVATYNEQFF; DNA: TGTGCCAGCAGCTTAGGGTTAGTGGCCGTTGCAACCTACAATGAGCAGTTCTTC
J: TRBJ2-3; size: many; V: TRBV5-1; D: TRBD1; length: 14; CDR3: CASSRDRVSDTQYF; DNA: TGCGCCAGCAGCAGGGACAGGGTTTCAGATACGCAGTATTTT
J: TRBJ2-5; size: -; V: TRBV9; D: TRBD2; length: 15; CDR3: CASSVAGTSGETQYF; DNA: TGTGCCAGCAGCGTAGCTGGGACTAGCGGTGAGACCCAGTACTTC
J: TRBJ2-2; size: -; V: TRBV20-1; D: -; length: 16; CDR3: CSAHPPAGRRTGELFF; DNA: TGCAGTGCTCATCCCCCCGCCGGAAGAAGGACCGGGGAGCTGTTTTTT
J: TRBJ2-2; size: few; V: TRBV7-3; D: TRBD1; length: 14; CDR3: CASRQGVETGELFF; DNA: TGTGCCAGCAGACAGGGGGTAGAGACCGGGGAGCTGTTTTTT
J: TRBJ2-2; size: few; V: TRBV30; D: -; length: 12; CDR3: CACQADTGELFF; DNA: TGTGCCTGCCAGGCGGACACCGGGGAGCTGTTTTTT
J: TRBJ2-2; size: few; V: TRBV9; D: TRBD2; length: 16; CDR3: CASSAGTRILFGELFF; DNA: TGTGCCAGCAGCGCCGGGACTAGGATTCTTTTCGGGGAGCTGTTTTTT
J: TRBJ2-7; size: -; V: TRBV20-1; D: TRBD2; length: 15; CDR3: CSAPYSSGIFYEQYF; DNA: TGCAGTGCTCCCTATTCTAGCGGGATCTTCTACGAGCAGTACTTC
J: TRBJ1-2; size: -; V: TRBV7-6; D: -; length: 12; CDR3: CASSLVEDGYTF; DNA: TGTGCCAGCAGCTTAGTCGAGGATGGCTACACCTTC
J: TRBJ2-5; size: many; V: TRBV7-2; D: -; length: 11; CDR3: CASSHKETQYF; DNA: TGTGCCAGCAGCCACAAAGAGACCCAGTACTTC
J: TRBJ2-3; size: -; V: TRBV12-3/TRBV12-4; D: -; length: 15; CDR3: CASSARNSNTDTQYF; DNA: TGTGCCAGCAGCGCCCGGAACAGCAACACAGATACGCAGTATTTT
J: TRBJ2-5; size: few; V: TRBV3-1; D: -; length: 15; CDR3: CASSQDLSEQETQYF; DNA: TGTGCCAGCAGCCAAGATCTTTCTGAACAAGAGACCCAGTACTTC
J: TRBJ2-7; size: -; V: TRBV19; D: TRBD2; length: 19; CDR3: CASSINTSGRKGRVYEQYF; DNA: TGTGCCAGTAGTATTAACACTAGCGGGAGGAAAGGCAGAGTCTACGAGCAGTACTTC
J: TRBJ2-1; size: few; V: TRBV24-1; D: TRBD2; length: 15; CDR3: CATSDSGLAGVEQFF; DNA: TGTGCCACCAGTGATTCCGGACTAGCGGGGGTTGAGCAGTTCTTC
J: TRBJ2-5; size: many; V: TRBV29-1; D: TRBD2; length: 16; CDR3: CSVLPGGGRAGGTQYF; DNA: TGCAGCGTCCTGCCGGGGGGCGGGAGGGCAGGTGGGACCCAGTACTTC
J: TRBJ1-4; size: many; V: TRBV12-3/TRBV12-4; D: TRBD1; length: 15; CDR3: CASRHGTGNNEKLFF; DNA: TGTGCCAGCAGGCACGGGACAGGGAATAATGAAAAACTGTTTTTT
J: TRBJ2-7; size: -; V: TRBV7-3; D: -; length: 17; CDR3: CASSLNPGAGPQGEQYF; DNA: TGTGCCAGCAGCTTAAATCCGGGGGCAGGACCGCAAGGGGAGCAGTACTTC
J: TRBJ1-5; size: few; V: TRBV12-3/TRBV12-4; D: TRBD1; length: 19; CDR3: CASSRIPYWDRISNQPQHF; DNA: TGTGCCAGCAGTCGGATTCCTTACTGGGACAGGATAAGCAATCAGCCCCAGCATTTT
J: TRBJ2-4; size: -; V: TRBV2; D: -; length: 18; CDR3: CASSEKGAGTLGKNIQYF; DNA: TGTGCCAGCAGTGAAAAGGGGGCAGGGACTTTGGGCAAGAACATTCAGTACTTC
J: TRBJ2-1; size: few; V: TRBV4-1; D: TRBD2; length: 16; CDR3: CASSQPGLATYNEQFF; DNA: TGCGCCAGCAGCCAACCGGGACTAGCCACCTACAATGAGCAGTTCTTC
J: TRBJ2-7; size: -; V: TRBV7-9; D: -; length: 16; CDR3: CASSLFDSTGDYEQYF; DNA: TGTGCCAGCAGCTTATTCGATTCGACAGGAGATTACGAGCAGTACTTC
J: TRBJ1-1; size: -; V: TRBV20-1; D: -; length: 13; CDR3: CSARGLLNTEAFF; DNA: TGCAGTGCCCGGGGGCTCCTGAACACTGAAGCTTTCTTT
J: TRBJ2-7; size: -; V: TRBV4-1; D: TRBD2; length: 19; CDR3: CASSQDQGLAGGTTYEQYF; DNA: TGCGCCAGCAGCCAAGATCAAGGACTAGCGGGAGGCACGACCTACGAGCAGTACTTC
J: TRBJ1-2; size: many; V: TRBV20-1; D: -; length: 16; CDR3: CSARDLVFGTDYGYTF; DNA: TGCAGTGCTAGAGATTTGGTATTCGGGACGGACTATGGCTACACCTTC
J: TRBJ1-1; size: few; V: TRBV20-1; D: -; length: 14; CDR3: CSARDTAAPTEAFF; DNA: TGCAGTGCTAGAGACACGGCAGCTCCCACTGAAGCTTTCTTT
J: TRBJ2-5; size: few; V: TRBV7-2; D: -; length: 14; CDR3: CASSLTFGQETQYF; DNA: TGTGCCAGCAGCTTAACTTTTGGGCAAGAGACCCAGTACTTC
J: TRBJ1-1; size: many; V: TRBV29-1; D: -; length: 15; CDR3: CSVEGEREEYTEAFF; DNA: TGCAGCGTTGAAGGGGAGCGGGAAGAGTACACTGAAGCTTTCTTT
J: TRBJ1-3; size: few; V: TRBV2; D: -; length: 15; CDR3: CASSPTGTPGNTIYF; DNA: TGTGCCAGCAGTCCTACAGGGACTCCGGGAAACACCATATATTTT
J: TRBJ2-1; size: -; V: TRBV14; D: -; length: 17; CDR3: CASSQDKFVGSYNEQFF; DNA: TGTGCCAGCAGCCAAGATAAATTTGTCGGCTCCTACAATGAGCAGTTCTTC
J: TRBJ2-5; size: few; V: TRBV3-1; D: -; length: 14; CDR3: CASSQDLGSETQYF; DNA: TGTGCCAGCAGCCAGGACTTAGGGTCGGAGACCCAGTACTTC
J: TRBJ2-1; size: -; V: TRBV7-8; D: -; length: 16; CDR3: CASSLARISRYDEQFF; DNA: TGTGCCAGCAGCTTAGCGCGGATAAGCCGCTATGATGAGCAGTTCTTC
J: TRBJ2-3; size: -; V: TRBV5-1; D: -; length: 14; CDR3: CASSFLLNTDTQYF; DNA: TGCGCCAGCAGCTTTTTACTGAACACAGATACGCAGTATTTT
J: TRBJ2-7; size: few; V: TRBV7-8; D: TRBD1; length: 14; CDR3: CASTVDRWSYEQYF; DNA: TGTGCCAGCACCGTGGACAGGTGGTCCTACGAGCAGTACTTC
J: TRBJ2-5; size: many; V: TRBV29-1; D: -; length: 12; CDR3: CSVQRGEETQYF; DNA: TGCAGCGTTCAAAGGGGGGAAGAGACCCAGTACTTC
J: TRBJ2-2; size: -; V: TRBV12-5; D: -; length: 16; CDR3: CASGFGTVSNTGELFF; DNA: TGTGCTAGTGGTTTCGGGACGGTGTCGAACACCGGGGAGCTGTTTTTT
J: TRBJ2-7; size: few; V: TRBV12-3/TRBV12-4; D: TRBD2; length: 14; CDR3: CASSHTGTSYEQYF; DNA: TGTGCCAGCAGTCACACCGGGACTAGCTACGAGCAGTACTTC